This T cell receptor beta chain came from a study of Ad26.COV2.S vaccination and SARS-CoV-2 variants. Study background: Once or twice, 56 days apart, Ad26.COV2.S was delivered intramuscularly. Study observations and caveats: Greater spike-specific TCR breadth was seen in vaccine recipients than in placebo recipients. Vaccine and placebo groups showed comparable non-spike TCR breadth.

The CDR3 loop spans 16 amino acids. Germline V lookup: CDR1 MNHEY, CDR2 SVGAGI. The V end was cut by 0 bases, the J end by 9 bases, with 15 bases between. To note about this clone: As yet, its antigen is unknown.

Profiling relied on immunoSEQ multiplex PCR, and the TCRdb table lists in-frame clones only, not all of them. The profile shows around 500,000 clones, around 89% of them singletons. Treatment noted: roughly 20 received Ad26.COV2.S at low or high dose, single or two shots; about 5 received placebo; per-sample allocation not given. Material that was analyzed had been drawn on day 63 after the first vaccine or placebo injection. Spike of the Wuhan-strain SARS-CoV-2 was expressed by an Ad26 vector, which formed the vaccine. The chain employs TRBV6-5 and TRBJ1-6; no definite D call. Sequenced here: peripheral blood, sampled in a trial of Ad26.COV2.S vaccine versus placebo. This TCR derives from a person between 18 and 60 years old who received the Ad26.COV2.S COVID-19 vaccine or a placebo. As DNA, the CDR3 is TGTGCCAGCAGTTACTCTCGAGGGCCTGGCGGTTCACCCCTCCACTTT. Its translation: CASSYSRGPGGSPLHF.